This T cell receptor beta chain was recorded in a study of control samples from healthy donors and cancer patients. CDR1 is GTSNPN and CDR2 is SVGIG in the germline V gene (reference sequence). The CDR3 is made up of 13 amino acids. Trimming took 2 bases from V and 4 from J, leaving 11 bases between them. The method was immunoSEQ multiplex PCR; TCRdb's version includes in-frame clones alone and lacks a portion of them. The sample has some 120,000 clones; about 93% are singletons. This TCR derives from a man aged 18 to 29 in good health. The chain carries TRBV30 and TRBJ1-2; D call uncertain. The sample consisted of blood. CDR3 sequence (DNA): TGTGCCTGGAGTACCGAGACCGGCTATGGCTACACCTTC. Protein sequence: CAWSTETGYGYTF.